The text below deals with one TCR beta chain. Its antigen is not identified. Use of 60 Vbeta and 13 Jbeta primers characterized the PCR. Repertoires were generated with immunoSEQ multiplex PCR, while TCRdb's copy carries only in-frame clones and drops some. This sample carries about 120,000 clones, approximately 80% of them seen once, and the ten largest clones take about 3.9%. This sample is drawn from a study of cytomegalovirus exposure and HLA in healthy donors. Study conclusions and caveats: Earlier results showed most TCR beta V segments being productive about 87% or about 30% of the time.

Germline CDR1 is LNHDA and CDR2 is SQIVND (reference sequence). There are 14 residues in the CDR3. Trimming cost V 5 bases and J 5 bases, with 12 bases left between them. J is TRBJ1-4 and V is TRBV19; a weak D match, TRBD1 (5 bases). This receptor was taken from a human donor in good health. The sequencing input was PBMCs. As DNA, the CDR3 is TGTGCCAGTAGTGGGGCAGAGATGAATGAAAAACTGTTTTTT. Amino acid sequence: CASSGAEMNEKLFF.